One sample yielded the 18 T cell receptor beta chains listed below, sequenced in a study of radiotherapy plus CTLA-4 blockade in lung cancer. Repertoires were generated with immunoSEQ multiplex PCR, while TCRdb's copy carries only in-frame clones and drops some. The sample gives roughly 120,000 clones, roughly 80% of which show up once; over 4% is in the top ten. The sequencing used peripheral blood, collected from a patient treated with radiotherapy plus ipilimumab. These TCRs come from a human donor with non-small cell lung cancer who had a partial response to radiotherapy plus ipilimumab.

This chain joins TRBV7-9 and TRBJ2-7; 7 bases map to TRBD2. J lost 3 bases, V lost 2 bases, and 7 bases had no gene match. In germline, CDR1 is SEHNR, CDR2 FQNEAQ (reference sequence). CDR3 length equals 15 residues. The CDR3 DNA is TGTGCCAGCAGCTTACTTGGACTAGAGGGCTACGAGCAGTACTTC. Protein sequence: CASSLLGLEGYEQYF.

V is TRBV13 and J is TRBJ2-7, with TRBD2 identical over 9 bases. Unmatched junction bases numbered 12, after V lost 0 bases and J lost 6 bases. The CDR3 has 17 residues. Per germline, CDR1 PRHDT and CDR2 FYEKMQ (reference sequence). CDR3 sequence reads: CASSLGSGISGSSEQYF. DNA for the CDR3: TGTGCCAGCAGCTTAGGGTCGGGAATTAGCGGGAGTTCCGAGCAGTACTTC.

Concerning this clone: The junction differs from germline at one of its ends, possibly a read error. J is TRBJ1-2 and V is TRBV5-1, with TRBD1 matching 7 bases. The germline V gene encodes CDR1 SGHRS and CDR2 YFSETQ. CDR3 size: 14 residues. This CDR3 reads CASSTETGPRGHTF. DNA for the CDR3: TGCGCCAGCAGCACAGAGACAGGGCCGCGTGGCCACACCTTC.

J is TRBJ2-3 and V is TRBV6-5, with no clear D. Germline values: CDR1 MNHEY, CDR2 SVGAGI. Between the trimmed V and J ends, which lost 5 bases and 1 base, there was a span of 10 bases. This CDR3 contains 14 residues. CDR3 amino acids: CASSPTLGTDTQYF. In nucleotides, the CDR3 is TGTGCCAGCAGTCCGACTCTGGGCACAGATACGCAGTATTTT.

This chain connects TRBV18 to TRBJ1-5; no definite D call. The V gene's germline CDR1 is KGHSH and CDR2 LQKENI. The CDR3 has 13 amino acids. With 2 bases removed from V and 4 bases from J, the gap between germline ends came to 6 bases. Here the CDR3 reads CASSPAGNQPQHF. The CDR3 nucleotides are TGTGCCAGCTCACCAGCGGGGAATCAGCCCCAGCATTTT.

The chain recombines TRBV10-3 with TRBJ2-3; 7 nucleotides line up with TRBD1. J gave up 2 bases and V 8 bases, and 4 bases lay outside the gene matches. This CDR3 is built from 13 residues. Germline V lookup: CDR1 ENHRY, CDR2 SYGVKD. In nucleotides, the CDR3 is TGTGCCATCCGGGACAGAGACACAGATACGCAGTATTTT. Protein: CAIRDRDTDTQYF.

This clone was recorded once. The rearrangement joins TRBV6-1 to TRBJ2-3; no firm D call. The CDR3 length is 13 residues. V dropped 2 bases and J dropped 3 bases, with 6 bases sitting between them. The V gene's germline CDR1 is MNHNS and CDR2 SASEGT. The CDR3: CASSESWTDTQYF. CDR3 nucleotides: TGTGCCAGCAGTGAAAGCTGGACAGATACGCAGTATTTT.

This chain links TRBV28 with TRBJ1-5; 8 bases agree with TRBD1. From germline, CDR1 is MDHEN and CDR2 SYDVKM. V dropped 3 bases and J dropped 6; count of bases not matched to a gene: 4. There are 14 residues in the CDR3. The CDR3 DNA reads as TGTGCCAGCAGTTTTATAACAGGGGGTCAGCCCCAGCATTTT. It encodes CASSFITGGQPQHF.

The chain links TRBV6-4 to TRBJ2-1, with 7 bases aligning to TRBD1. Germline assignment: CDR1 MRHNA and CDR2 SNTAGT. After removal of 3 bases from V and 8 bases from J, the junction contained 10 bases not matched to a gene. The CDR3 sequence is 15 residues long. CDR3 bases: TGTGCCAGCAGTGAATCACTAGGGGGCATGGATGAGCAGTTCTTC. It codes for CASSESLGGMDEQFF.

The gene calls are TRBV11-2 and TRBJ2-2; possibly TRBD2 for D (5 bases). Trimming cost V 2 bases and J 4 bases, with 14 bases left between them. CDR3 size: 16 residues. Germline lookup yields CDR1 SGHAT and CDR2 FQNNGV. CDR3 loop: CASSLKQREATGELFF. The CDR3 DNA follows: TGTGCCAGCAGCTTAAAGCAGAGGGAAGCCACCGGGGAGCTGTTTTTT.

This clone was found a few times. This chain joins TRBV19 and TRBJ2-2; 9 nucleotides agree with TRBD1. Germline V CDR1 and CDR2: LNHDA, SQIVND (reference sequence). This CDR3 contains 16 residues. The V and J ends lost 6 bases and 5 bases, in that order; junction bases with no gene match: 10. CDR3 residues: CASSTGTGLYTGELFF. The CDR3 DNA sequence: TGTGCCAGTAGCACCGGGACAGGGTTATATACCGGGGAGCTGTTTTTT. The full variable domain, with the rest looked up from reference TRBV19 and TRBJ2-2, is DGGITQSPKYLFRKEGQNVTLSCEQNLNHDAMYWYRQDPGQGLRLIYYSQIVNDFQKGDIAEGYSVSREKKESFPLTVTSAQKNPTAFYLCASSTGTGLYTGELFFGEGSRLTVL.

This clone was observed a few times. The chain recombines TRBV18 with TRBJ2-7, with 11 bases identical to TRBD1. Looked up from germline, CDR1 is KGHSH and CDR2 is LQKENI. Germline trimming cut 4 bases from V and 3 bases from J; bases unmatched to any gene: 2. This CDR3 comprises 14 residues. Here the CDR3 reads CASSLGTGGYEQYV. The DNA for the CDR3 is TGTGCCAGCTCACTAGGGACAGGGGGCTACGAGCAGTACGTC.

Note on this clone: The sample contains more than one DNA sequence encoding this CDR3. This chain joins TRBV6-5 and TRBJ2-1, with a weak D call TRBD1 (6 bases). The CDR3 consists of 13 residues. Germline V gene lookup returns CDR1 MNHEY and CDR2 SVGAGI. Trimming took 8 bases from V and 8 from J, leaving 16 bases between them. The DNA for the CDR3 is TGTGCCAGCGAAGGATCAGGGGAGTATGAGCAGTTCTTC. It yields the protein CASEGSGEYEQFF.

V gene TRBV5-6 combines with J gene TRBJ2-7; 8 bases are shared with TRBD1. Germline V lookup: CDR1 SGHDT, CDR2 YYEEEE. This CDR3 has 17 residues. The junction had 8 bases not matched to a gene; V was cut back by 0 bases and J by 0 bases. CDR3 loop: CASSLGGTGRSSYEQYF. CDR3 in DNA: TGTGCCAGCAGCTTGGGGGGGACAGGACGAAGCTCCTACGAGCAGTACTTC. Variable domain in full (rest from reference TRBV5-6 and TRBJ2-7): DAGVTQSPTHLIKTRGQQVTLRCSPKSGHDTVSWYQQALGQGPQFIFQYYEEEERQRGNFPDRFSGHQFPNYSSELNVNALLLGDSALYLCASSLGGTGRSSYEQYFGPGTRLTVT.

The chain carries TRBV4-2 and TRBJ2-7; 7 bases map to TRBD2. J was trimmed by 8 bases and V by 0 bases; bases with no gene match: 10. Germline values: CDR1 LGHNA, CDR2 YNFKEQ. The CDR3 is 15 amino acids. CDR3 DNA: TGTGCCAGCAGCCAAGAAGGCCGACTGCGGGAGAAGCAGTACTTC. Its translation is CASSQEGRLREKQYF.

V usage is TRBV28 and J usage is TRBJ2-5; 14 bases fit TRBD2. CDR3 length: 15 amino acids. Germline trimming cut 6 bases from V and 3 bases from J; bases unmatched to any gene: 3. The germline gives CDR1 MDHEN, CDR2 SYDVKM. The CDR3 sequence is CASRGLAGAEETQYF. DNA of the CDR3: TGTGCCAGCAGGGGACTAGCGGGAGCTGAAGAGACCCAGTACTTC.

This chain uses TRBV7-2 with TRBJ2-7; TRBD2 matches at 11 bases. The J segment lost 2 bases and the V segment lost 3 bases, leaving 6 bases of the junction unmatched. The CDR3 spans 16 residues. Germline values: CDR1 SGHTA, CDR2 FQGNSA. The CDR3 coding sequence is TGTGCCAGCAGCTTTACTAGCGGGAGTCATGCCTACGAGCAGTACTTC. Translated: CASSFTSGSHAYEQYF.

The chain joins TRBV28 to TRBJ1-5; 7 bases agree with TRBD1. CDR3 length: 15 residues. The germline V gene encodes CDR1 MDHEN and CDR2 SYDVKM. V shed 6 bases, J shed 2 bases, and the junction held 7 bases outside the gene matches. The CDR3 DNA reads as TGTGCCAGCAGCCGACAGGGATCGCGCAATCAGCCCCAGCATTTT. Its translation: CASSRQGSRNQPQHF.